The 2 T cell receptor beta chains given below trace back to one sample, sequenced in a study of cytomegalovirus exposure and HLA in healthy donors. Vbeta (60) and Jbeta (13) primers were used in the PCR. Assay: immunoSEQ multiplex PCR; the TCRdb copy retains only in-frame clones and omits some. The table records roughly 100,000 clones, roughly three quarters of them present only once. The material sequenced was PBMCs. The receptors derive from a man aged 35 to 55 in good health and CMV-seronegative.

The J gene is TRBJ1-5, the V gene TRBV2; possibly TRBD1 for D (6 bases). The V end lost 8 bases, the J end lost 2 bases, and 13 bases lay between the germline ends. Looked up from germline, CDR1 is SNHLY and CDR2 is FYNNEI. The CDR3 runs to 14 residues. The CDR3 coding sequence is TGTGCCAGCCGGACAGATATCGGCAATCAGCCCCAGCATTTT. This translates into CASRTDIGNQPQHF.

This clone was seen a single time. V is TRBV11-3 and J is TRBJ2-7; 7 nucleotides match TRBD1. The trim removed 6 bases at V and 0 bases at J, leaving 8 bases unmatched. This CDR3 comprises 15 residues. Germline assignment: CDR1 SGHNT and CDR2 YENEEA. The CDR3 sequence is CASRPGDSASYEQYF. CDR3 bases: TGTGCCAGCAGGCCTGGGGACAGTGCCTCCTACGAGCAGTACTTC.